The 17 T cell receptor beta chains below all came from one sample that was sequenced in a study of technical replicates of blood from a few donors. Using immunoSEQ multiplex PCR, the repertoire was profiled, and TCRdb retains in-frame clones only, with some absent. The repertoire holds just over 60,000 clones, with 87% as singletons. What was sequenced was PBMCs. Every receptor here comes from a human donor in good health. Some clones in this sample may be carry-over from other donors' samples.

The J gene is TRBJ1-5, the V gene TRBV19; TRBD1 matches 9 bases. Unmatched junction bases numbered 6, after V lost 6 bases and J lost 0 bases. In germline, CDR1 is LNHDA, CDR2 SQIVND (reference sequence). CDR3 size: 16 residues. CDR3 loop: CASREAQGASNQPQHF. The CDR3 DNA is TGTGCCAGTAGGGAGGCACAGGGGGCTAGCAATCAGCCCCAGCATTTT.

This rearrangement joins TRBV5-8 to TRBJ2-3; 16 bases fit TRBD2. CDR3 length: 17 amino acids. J gave up 6 bases and V 4 bases, and 8 bases lay outside the gene matches. Germline V gives CDR1 SGHTS, CDR2 YDEGEE. This CDR3 reads CASSQGTSGRVADTQYF. The CDR3 DNA follows: TGTGCCAGCAGCCAAGGGACTAGCGGGAGGGTTGCGGATACGCAGTATTTT. The entire variable domain, with the rest obtained from reference TRBV5-8 and TRBJ2-3, is as follows: EAGVTQSPTHLIKTRGQQATLRCSPISGHTSVYWYQQALGLGLQFLLWYDEGEERNRGNFPPRFSGRQFPNYSSELNVNALELEDSALYLCASSQGTSGRVADTQYFGPGTRLTVL.

The chain links TRBV5-1 to TRBJ2-2; TRBD2 might be the D (6 bases). CDR3 size: 16 residues. V was pared by 2 bases and J by 3 bases, with 14 bases between. From germline, CDR1 is SGHRS and CDR2 YFSETQ. As DNA, the CDR3 is TGCGCCAGCAGCTTACCCCCTTCGGGAGACACCGGGGAGCTGTTTTTT. Protein sequence: CASSLPPSGDTGELFF.

The chain couples TRBV18 to TRBJ1-3; 9 bases are a match to TRBD1. The CDR3 contains 15 residues. The trim removed 3 bases at V and 2 bases at J, leaving 2 bases unmatched. The V gene's germline CDR1 is KGHSH and CDR2 LQKENI. The CDR3 bases are TGTGCCAGCTCACCTTGGACAGGGGCTGGAAACACCATATATTTT. This translates into CASSPWTGAGNTIYF.

The chain carries TRBV11-3 and TRBJ2-1, with 14 bases identical to TRBD2. V dropped 4 bases and J dropped 14; count of bases not matched to a gene: 7. Germline V gene sequence: CDR1 SGHNT, CDR2 YENEEA. The CDR3 runs 14 residues. The CDR3 nucleotides are TGTGCCAGCAGCTCTCTCGGACTAGCGGGAGGTAAGTTCTTC. This sequence encodes CASSSLGLAGGKFF.

This clone has just a few counts. The chain is built from TRBV6-1 and TRBJ1-2, with no clear D. Germline assignment: CDR1 MNHNS and CDR2 SASEGT. The germline V and J ends were trimmed by 1 base and 0 bases, with 6 bases remaining between them. The CDR3 is 14 residues long. CDR3 nucleotide sequence: TGTGCCAGCAGTGAAGGCAGAACTAACTATGGCTACACCTTC. This translates into CASSEGRTNYGYTF.

The V gene is TRBV7-9, the J gene TRBJ2-4; 8 bases agree with TRBD1. Trimming cost V 5 bases and J 6 bases; bases outside gene matches: 3. Germline CDR1 and CDR2: SEHNR and FQNEAQ (reference sequence). The CDR3 runs to 13 residues. CDR3 nucleotides: TGTGCCAGCAGCCCAGGGGGCCCAAACATTCAGTACTTC. It encodes CASSPGGPNIQYF. Looking up the rest from reference TRBV7-9 and TRBJ2-4 gives the full variable domain: DTGVSQNPRHKITKRGQNVTFRCDPISEHNRLYWYRQTLGQGPEFLTYFQNEAQLEKSRLLSDRFSAERPKGSFSTLEIQRTEQGDSAMYLCASSPGGPNIQYFGAGTRLSVL.

Here the CDR3 reads CASSPRTSWGVDYNEQFF. Here the CDR3 DNA reads TGTGCCAGCAGCCCACGGACTAGCTGGGGGGTGGACTACAATGAGCAGTTCTTC. The genes are TRBV7-2 and TRBJ2-1; 8 positions match TRBD2. Germline V CDR1 and CDR2: SGHTA, FQGNSA. The V segment lost 5 bases and the J segment 3 bases; nucleotides outside the gene matches: 15. The CDR3 is 18 amino acids.

This chain links TRBV5-3 with TRBJ2-5; 8 bases match TRBD2. TRBV5-3 is classed as an ORF, of uncertain function. The V gene end was trimmed by 2 bases and the J gene end by 5 bases; junction bases not matched to a gene: 17. CDR3 length: 18 residues. DNA for the CDR3: TGTGCCAGAAGCTTTCGTCCAGCGGGGGCCGTACACCGGGAGACCCAGTACTTC. Amino acid sequence: CARSFRPAGAVHRETQYF.

This chain links TRBV7-2 with TRBJ1-1, with D tentatively TRBD1 (5 bases). The V and J ends lost 7 bases and 4 bases respectively, with 16 bases between them. This CDR3 comprises 14 residues. From germline, CDR1 is SGHTA and CDR2 FQGNSA. The CDR3 DNA sequence: TGTGCCAGCACCGCGGAAAGGGGTCGCACTGAAGCTTTCTTT. Protein: CASTAERGRTEAFF.

The rearrangement links TRBV6-5 to TRBJ1-2; 9 bases line up with TRBD1. This CDR3 has 15 amino acids. The junction had 9 bases not matched to a gene; V was cut back by 4 bases and J by 6 bases. Germline V gene lookup returns CDR1 MNHEY and CDR2 SVGAGI. As DNA, the CDR3 is TGTGCCAGCAGTTGGGACGGGACAGGGAGGGATGGCTACACCTTC. Translation gives CASSWDGTGRDGYTF.

This clone appeared a single time. The V gene is TRBV18, the J gene TRBJ2-1, with 9 bases identical to TRBD2. The CDR3 covers 15 residues. With 6 bases clipped from V and 7 bases from J, the junction kept 10 bases outside the gene matches. Per the germline V gene, CDR1 is KGHSH and CDR2 is LQKENI. CDR3 sequence: CASSLLGLAGNEQFF. DNA of the CDR3: TGTGCCAGCTCGCTTCTGGGGCTAGCGGGGAATGAGCAGTTCTTC. Full variable domain (missing parts from reference TRBV18 and TRBJ2-1): NAGVMQNPRHLVRRRGQEARLRCSPMKGHSHVYWYRQLPEEGLKFMVYLQKENIIDESGMPKERFSAEFPKEGPSILRIQQVVRGDSAAYFCASSLLGLAGNEQFFGPGTRLTVL.

CDR3 in amino acids: CAWSRLYGYTF. The CDR3 DNA reads as TGTGCCTGGAGTCGACTTTATGGCTACACCTTC. The gene calls are TRBV30 and TRBJ1-2; no clear D. The CDR3 is 11 residues long. V gave up 2 bases and J gave up 5 bases, with 6 bases separating them. CDR1 is GTSNPN and CDR2 is SVGIG in the germline V gene (reference sequence).

The J gene is TRBJ2-3, the V gene TRBV5-4; D not resolved. This CDR3 spans 15 amino acids. Looked up from germline, CDR1 is SGHNT and CDR2 is YYREEE (reference sequence). V was cut by 0 bases and J by 1 base, with 9 bases left in between. CDR3 protein: CASSLGSGGTDTQYF. CDR3 nucleotides: TGTGCCAGCAGCTTGGGATCGGGTGGCACAGATACGCAGTATTTT.

The rearrangement links TRBV5-1 to TRBJ2-5, with 8 bases lining up with TRBD2. CDR1 and CDR2 from the germline V gene are SGHRS and YFSETQ. The CDR3 extends over 16 amino acids. The V segment lost 4 bases and the J segment 5 bases; nucleotides outside the gene matches: 13. CDR3 in DNA: TGCGCCAGCAGCACAACGGGACTAGGTGCGTGGGAGACCCAGTACTTC. It yields the protein CASSTTGLGAWETQYF.

The chain links TRBV4-1 to TRBJ2-7; 7 nucleotides match TRBD1. The CDR3 length is 15 residues. V lost 0 bases to trimming and J lost 3 bases; unmatched junction nucleotides: 5. The germline V gene has CDR1 MGHRA and CDR2 YSYEKL. The CDR3 loop is CASSQDSGTDYEQYF. The CDR3 region has the DNA TGCGCCAGCAGCCAAGATAGTGGGACAGACTACGAGCAGTACTTC.

The V and J genes are TRBV5-1 and TRBJ1-2; 7 bases are a match to TRBD1. Germline trimming cut 4 bases from V and 3 bases from J; bases unmatched to any gene: 6. Germline loops: CDR1 SGHRS, CDR2 YFSETQ. The CDR3 is 14 residues long. The CDR3 here is CASSPYQGDYGYTF. Here the CDR3 DNA reads TGCGCCAGCAGCCCTTACCAGGGGGACTATGGCTACACCTTC.